The 18 T cell receptor beta chains below were found in one sample sequenced in a study of T cell clonality in common variable immunodeficiency. General study points: In common variable immunodeficiency, TCR beta chains reportedly carried fewer deletions and N-nucleotide insertions.

Generated by immunoSEQ multiplex PCR, the TCRdb table keeps only in-frame clones and is missing some. Listed for the sample are approximately 29,000 clones, none seen a single time. The antigens of these receptors remain unknown. The sequenced sample consisted of peripheral blood mononuclear cells. The receptors were sampled from a human donor with common variable immunodeficiency.

This clone was counted at least ten times. The DNA ends 3 residues before the CDR3 does, and the rest of the CDR3 is filled in from the germline J gene. The genes are TRBV5-5 and TRBJ2-3; TRBD2 is a possible D gene (5 bases). Germline V gene data show CDR1 as SGHKS and CDR2 as YYEKEE (reference sequence). V was pared by 1 base and J by 5 bases, with 14 bases between. The CDR3 consists of 15 residues. The CDR3: CASSLSTLRGDTQYF. The CDR3 bases that were read are TGTGCCAGCAGCTTGAGTACCCTCCGGGGAGATACG.

As concerns this clone: The read terminates 3 residues before the CDR3 end, so the remaining end is supplied by the germline J gene. This chain connects TRBV5-1 to TRBJ1-4, with TRBD1 matching 7 bases. Germline V lookup: CDR1 SGHRS, CDR2 YFSETQ. The trim removed 3 bases at V and 5 bases at J, leaving 7 bases unmatched. The CDR3 is made up of 15 amino acids. The CDR3: CASSSDGTANEKLFF. CDR3 bases read: TGCGCCAGCAGCTCCGACGGGACAGCGAATGAAAAA.

Comments on this clone: The read ends 3 residues shy of where the CDR3 ends; the end is completed using the germline J gene. The chain is built from TRBV20-1 and TRBJ2-3, with 7 bases aligning to TRBD2. Germline-derived CDR1 and CDR2 are DFQATT and SNEGSKA (reference sequence). V trimming: 0 bases; J trimming: 2 bases; junction bases outside the gene matches: 5. The CDR3 sequence is 15 residues long. This CDR3 is CSARERLALTDTQYF. The CDR3 bases that were read are TGCAGTGCTAGAGAACGACTAGCCCTCACAGATACG.

A remark on this clone: Read data end 3 residues before the CDR3 end; the end is taken from the germline J gene. This chain joins TRBV19 and TRBJ2-1; 7 nucleotides line up with TRBD2. The CDR3 extends over 17 amino acids. Losses at the gene ends were 3 bases for V and 3 bases for J; bases not matched to a gene: 11. The germline CDR1 and CDR2 sequences are LNHDA and SQIVND (reference sequence). The CDR3 bases that were read are TGTGCCAGTAGTATTCCGGGAAGGGCTAGCGGCTACAATGAG. Translating gives CASSIPGRASGYNE. In full, the CDR3 reads CASSIPGRASGYNEQFF.

In the case of this clone: The read finishes 3 residues shy of the CDR3 end, and the germline J gene is used to complete it. V gene TRBV18 combines with J gene TRBJ1-2; tentative D call: TRBD1 (6 bases). Germline V gene data show CDR1 as KGHSH and CDR2 as LQKENI. Trimming removed 3 bases from V and 2 bases from J, with 13 bases in between. The CDR3 has 15 amino acids. The CDR3 sequence is CASSPQGTTNYGYTF. CDR3 DNA, as far as it was read: TGTGCCAGCTCACCGCAAGGGACAACCAACTATGGC.

This clone occurred many times. This CDR3 reads CAWSVEGPDTQYF. The part of the CDR3 DNA that was read is TGTGCCTGGAGTGTAGAGGGCCCAGATACG. This sequence joins TRBV30 and TRBJ2-3, with D perhaps matching TRBD2 (5 bases). From the germline J gene comes the end of the CDR3, since the read stops 3 residues before it. The germline V gene has CDR1 GTSNPN and CDR2 SVGIG (reference sequence). The V end lost 0 bases, the J end lost 4 bases, and 8 bases lay between the germline ends. CDR3 length: 13 residues.

This clone was detected ten times or more. Read coverage stops 3 residues before the CDR3 terminus; the germline J gene supplies the remainder. The chain employs TRBV2 and TRBJ2-5; perhaps TRBD1 as D (6 bases). Trimming shortened V by 7 bases and J by 2 bases, and 14 bases separated the two germline ends. The CDR3 contains 14 residues. Germline V CDR1 and CDR2: SNHLY, FYNNEI. CDR3 in amino acids: CASTPGQLQETQYF. CDR3 DNA, as far as it was read: TGTGCCAGCACCCCTGGACAGCTACAAGAGACC.

Comment on this clone: The read gets to within 3 residues of the CDR3 end, and the germline J gene fills in the rest. This chain connects TRBV20-1 to TRBJ2-1, with TRBD1 identical over 7 bases. This CDR3 has 16 residues. From germline, CDR1 is DFQATT and CDR2 SNEGSKA (reference sequence). V was clipped by 1 base and J by 6 bases; unmatched bases: 12. CDR3 amino acids: CSARGVVGQAPNEQFF. CDR3 DNA (partial): TGCAGTGCTAGAGGGGTTGTCGGACAGGCTCCCAATGAG.

This clone has only a few counts. The CDR3 is cut off 3 residues early in the read; its end comes from the germline J gene. The chain uses TRBV11-2 and TRBJ2-7; 10 bases agree with TRBD2. With 1 base clipped from V and 4 bases from J, the junction kept 4 bases outside the gene matches. Germline CDR1 and CDR2: SGHAT and FQNNGV. The CDR3 spans 15 residues. The CDR3 loop is CASSLVASGRYEQYF. CDR3 DNA, as far as it was read: TGTGCCAGCAGCTTAGTGGCTAGCGGGAGATACGAG.

This clone was detected only a few times. The read terminates 3 residues before the CDR3 end, so the remaining end is supplied by the germline J gene. V and J are TRBV6-1 and TRBJ2-7, with 7 bases that match TRBD1. Germline V lookup: CDR1 MNHNS, CDR2 SASEGT. The junction had 4 bases not matched to a gene; V was cut back by 4 bases and J by 1 base. CDR3 length: 14 residues. CDR3 DNA, as far as it was read: TGTGCCAGCAGTGGCGACAGGGTTTCCTACGAG. Amino acids: CASSGDRVSYE. The full CDR3 protein is CASSGDRVSYEQYF.

This clone was seen a few times. The read stops 3 residues short of the end of the CDR3; the missing end is completed from the germline J gene. The chain recombines TRBV29-1 with TRBJ2-7, with 7 bases fitting TRBD1. The CDR3 is 14 residues long. V shed 5 bases and J 5 bases; nucleotides not matched to a gene: 12. The V gene's germline CDR1 is SQVTM and CDR2 ANQGSEA. Partial CDR3 DNA: TGCAGCGTTCAAAGACAGGGCAAGAGCCACGAG. This gives the protein CSVQRQGKSHE. The full CDR3 is CSVQRQGKSHEQYF.

This clone was found many times. The observed sequence ends 3 residues before the CDR3 terminus, with the missing tail filled in from the germline J gene. The chain combines TRBV5-5 with TRBJ2-7, with 9 bases identical to TRBD1. Unmatched junction bases numbered 6, after V lost 3 bases and J lost 5 bases. Looked up from germline, CDR1 is SGHKS and CDR2 is YYEKEE (reference sequence). CDR3 size: 14 residues. The chain's CDR3 is CASSSRDRVNEQYF. CDR3 DNA, as far as it was read: TGTGCCAGCAGCTCCCGGGACAGGGTAAACGAG.

On this clone itself: The CDR3 extends 3 residues past the end of the read, so its final part is completed from the germline J gene. The chain couples TRBV5-4 to TRBJ2-1; a possible D gene is TRBD2 (5 bases). Germline CDR1 reads SGHNT; CDR2 reads YYREEE (reference sequence). The CDR3 runs to 15 residues. The V end was cut by 6 bases, the J end by 3 bases, with 16 bases between. CDR3 DNA, as far as it was read: TGTGCCAGCATGCCCTGGCTAGCAGTCTACAATGAG. This encodes CASMPWLAVYNE. The CDR3 in its entirety is CASMPWLAVYNEQFF.

This clone has ten or more counts. The sequence runs out 3 residues before the end of the CDR3; the remainder is reconstructed from the germline J gene. The chain is built from TRBV7-9 and TRBJ1-2; possibly TRBD1 for D (5 bases). V was trimmed by 1 base and J by 5 bases, leaving 11 bases between them. Germline CDR1 and CDR2: SEHNR and FQNEAQ (reference sequence). This CDR3 has 14 residues. CDR3 sequence: CASSLGGPDYGYTF. CDR3 DNA (partial): TGTGCCAGCAGCTTAGGGGGCCCGGATTATGGC.

The table lists this clone with many counts. The CDR3 end lies 3 residues beyond the end of the read and is filled in from the germline J gene. The chain has TRBV20-1 and TRBJ2-1, with 10 bases that match TRBD1. With 3 bases clipped from V and 6 bases from J, the junction kept 5 bases outside the gene matches. CDR1 is DFQATT and CDR2 is SNEGSKA in the germline V gene (reference sequence). The CDR3 has 14 residues. This CDR3 is CSASDRGQSNEQFF. The CDR3 bases that were read are TGCAGTGCTAGCGACAGGGGGCAGAGCAATGAG.

This clone was seen at least ten times. The DNA ends 3 residues before the CDR3 does, and the rest of the CDR3 is filled in from the germline J gene. The chain uses TRBV2 and TRBJ2-4; 10 nucleotides line up with TRBD1. The CDR3 runs to 14 residues. V was pared by 6 bases and J by 8 bases, with 7 bases of the junction left unmatched. CDR1 and CDR2 from the germline V gene are SNHLY and FYNNEI. Incomplete CDR3 DNA: TGTGCCAGCAGGCCGGGACAGGGGAAATACATT. This gives the protein CASRPGQGKYI. The whole CDR3 reads CASRPGQGKYIQYF.

This clone has a count of ten or more. The CDR3 goes on 3 residues after the read ends, and that part is filled in from the germline J gene. The V gene is TRBV29-1, the J gene TRBJ2-3; D may correspond to TRBD1 or TRBD2 (5 bases each). Germline V lookup: CDR1 SQVTM, CDR2 ANQGSEA. The V gene lost 4 bases and the J gene lost 4 bases, with 9 bases spanning the gap. The CDR3 has 12 residues. CDR3 DNA, as far as it was read: TGCAGCGTTGGTGAGGGGCCAGATACG. This sequence encodes CSVGEGPDT. The CDR3 as a whole reads CSVGEGPDTQYF.

This clone was recorded many times. The sequenced fragment ends 3 residues before the CDR3 boundary, so the rest is inferred from the germline J gene. The V and J genes are TRBV6-1 and TRBJ2-6; TRBD1 matches at 8 bases. The CDR3 runs 18 residues. CDR1 and CDR2 (germline): MNHNS, SASEGT. V lost 1 base and J lost 0; bases outside the gene matches: 5. CDR3: CASSEEGQEYSGANVLTF. CDR3 DNA, as far as it was read: TGTGCCAGCAGTGAAGAGGGACAGGAATACTCTGGGGCCAACGTC.